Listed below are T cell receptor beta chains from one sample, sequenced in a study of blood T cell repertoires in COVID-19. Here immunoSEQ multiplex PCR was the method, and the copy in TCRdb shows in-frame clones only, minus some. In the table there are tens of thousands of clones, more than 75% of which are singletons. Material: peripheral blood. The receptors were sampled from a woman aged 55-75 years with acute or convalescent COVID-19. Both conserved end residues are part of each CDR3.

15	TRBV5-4	CASSPGQGNKDGYTF
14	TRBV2	CASSDRTGQETQYF
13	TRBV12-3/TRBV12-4	CASSLELQGMQFF
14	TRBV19	CASTQGYMNTEAFF
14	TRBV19	CASSPQVSNEKLFF
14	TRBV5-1	CASSLDRLNYGYTF
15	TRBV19	CASSIAQGRPEKLFF
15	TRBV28	CASSPPTGFENGYTF
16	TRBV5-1	CASSSTGVISSETQYF
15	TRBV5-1	CASSPRVNENSPLHF
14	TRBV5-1	CASSRGQVNNEQFF
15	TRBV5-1	CASSLEGVSDTEAFF
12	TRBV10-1	CASSDGGTEAFF
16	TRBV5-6	CASSRQGFNSGNTIYF
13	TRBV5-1	CASSSPGEETQYF
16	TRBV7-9	CASSFLGQGSGNTIYF
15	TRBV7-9	CASSTGESNTGELFF
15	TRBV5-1	CASSLEGGAGTEAFF
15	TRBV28	CASRLFGGQGQPQHF
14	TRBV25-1	CASSETYRDYGYTF
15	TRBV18	CASSLNDRGDTEAFF
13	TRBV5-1	CASRQDRAGGYTF
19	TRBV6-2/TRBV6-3	CASSSHLRRGTSGRGELFF
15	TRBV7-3	CASKTSGPSGNEQFF
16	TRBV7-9	CASSGEKPGGTGELFF
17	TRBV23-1	CASSPWGVDPTNTEAFF
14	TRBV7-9	CASSPLGMRDEQFF
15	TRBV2	CASSENALRGNEQFF
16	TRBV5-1	CASSEGTGGFTDTQYF